These 31 T cell receptor beta chains were sequenced from one sample in a study of T cells in localized non-small cell lung cancer. Assay: immunoSEQ multiplex PCR; the TCRdb copy retains only in-frame clones and omits some. The data hold 75,000 to 80,000 clones, with more than 70% observed a single time. The sequencing used peripheral blood, collected before any cancer treatment. The origin of the receptors is a female donor over 55 with stage I lung adenocarcinoma.

This clone was counted between two and nine times. The gene calls are TRBV27 and TRBJ1-1; 7 bases align to TRBD1. Germline CDR1 is MNHEY and CDR2 is SMNVEV (reference sequence). The CDR3 consists of 12 residues. V lost 4 bases to trimming and J lost 8 bases; unmatched junction nucleotides: 4. CDR3 in amino acids: CASSSWTGEAFF. Written as DNA, the CDR3 is TGTGCCAGCAGTTCCTGGACAGGAGAAGCTTTCTTT.

This chain connects TRBV27 to TRBJ1-2; tentative D call: TRBD1 (6 bases). The germline V gene has CDR1 MNHEY and CDR2 SMNVEV (reference sequence). Trimming took 3 bases from V and 3 from J, leaving 14 bases between them. CDR3 length: 15 residues. In nucleotides, the CDR3 is TGTGCCAGCAGTTTCCGGACAGCCCTGGACTATGGCTACACCTTC. Its protein is CASSFRTALDYGYTF.

V and J are TRBV11-2 and TRBJ1-1, with unresolved D. The CDR3 is made up of 14 amino acids. Looked up from germline, CDR1 is SGHAT and CDR2 is FQNNGV. Between the trimmed V and J ends, which lost 2 bases and 2 bases, there was a span of 9 bases. The CDR3 loop is CASSLLQRNTEAFF. CDR3 coding DNA: TGTGCCAGCAGCTTATTACAGAGAAACACTGAAGCTTTCTTT.

The rearrangement uses TRBV9 and TRBJ2-3, with 9 nucleotides matching TRBD1. The junction had 8 bases not matched to a gene; V was cut back by 0 bases and J by 3 bases. CDR1 and CDR2 from the germline V gene are SGDLS and YYNGEE. CDR3 size: 17 residues. The CDR3 nucleotides read TGTGCCAGCAGCGTAGACCGCCGACAGGGGGGAACAGATACGCAGTATTTT. Its translation is CASSVDRRQGGTDTQYF. Full variable domain (rest looked up from reference TRBV9 and TRBJ2-3): DSGVTQTPKHLITATGQRVTLRCSPRSGDLSVYWYQQSLDQGLQFLIQYYNGEERAKGNILERFSAQQFPDLHSELNLSSLELGDSALYFCASSVDRRQGGTDTQYFGPGTRLTVL.

This clone showed up just once. This rearrangement joins TRBV28 to TRBJ2-5; 9 bases match TRBD1. The CDR3 has 16 amino acids. V trimming: 5 bases; J trimming: 9 bases; junction bases outside the gene matches: 16. CDR1 is MDHEN, CDR2 SYDVKM, per germline. The CDR3 nucleotides are TGTGCCAGCAGTCCCCGCGGGACAGGGTTAACACACGCCCAGTACTTC. Residues: CASSPRGTGLTHAQYF.

V is TRBV21-1 and J is TRBJ2-7; the table's D call of TRBD1 was not tested on the DNA. TRBV21-1 is noted as a pseudogene. The CDR3 loop spans 16 amino acids. In nucleotides, the CDR3 is TGTGCCAGCATCCCGGCCGGGACACTTCTCTCCTACGAGCAGTACTTC. It specifies CASIPAGTLLSYEQYF.

The rearrangement links TRBV9 to TRBJ1-1, with 9 bases identical to TRBD1. The length of the CDR3 is 15 residues. J was trimmed by 4 bases and V by 3 bases; bases with no gene match: 7. In germline, CDR1 is SGDLS, CDR2 YYNGEE. The CDR3 nucleotides read TGTGCCAGCAGCGAACCGGGACAGGGCGGCACTGAAGCTTTCTTT. It codes for CASSEPGQGGTEAFF.

This clone was recorded many times. V usage is TRBV19 and J usage is TRBJ1-1; D might be TRBD1 (5 bases). With 5 bases removed from V and 0 bases from J, the gap between germline ends came to 10 bases. Germline CDR1 LNHDA, CDR2 SQIVND (reference sequence). The CDR3 totals 14 residues. This CDR3 reads CASSGVTVNTEAFF. The CDR3 region has the DNA TGTGCCAGTAGTGGGGTGACAGTGAACACTGAAGCTTTCTTT.

The chain joins TRBV9 to TRBJ2-7, with 14 bases identical to TRBD2. V dropped 3 bases and J dropped 7; count of bases not matched to a gene: 6. The CDR3 runs to 15 residues. Germline V gives CDR1 SGDLS, CDR2 YYNGEE. In nucleotides, the CDR3 is TGTGCCAGCAGCGCTTCCGGGACTAGCGGGAGTGAGCAGTACTTC. Translation: CASSASGTSGSEQYF.

The chain recombines TRBV7-3 with TRBJ2-3; D ambiguous. Germline CDR1 SGHTA, CDR2 FQGTGA. The ends were cut back, 2 bases at V and 0 bases at J, with 9 bases in the middle. The CDR3 spans 15 residues. The CDR3 loop reads CASSLEGYSTDTQYF. As DNA, the CDR3 is TGTGCCAGCAGCTTAGAAGGGTACAGCACAGATACGCAGTATTTT.

This rearrangement joins TRBV30 to TRBJ2-1; 7 bases align to TRBD2. After removal of 3 bases from V and 5 bases from J, the junction contained 10 bases not matched to a gene. From germline, CDR1 is GTSNPN and CDR2 SVGIG (reference sequence). CDR3 length: 15 residues. The CDR3 DNA is TGTGCCTGGAGGAGGCGGTCTAGCGGCAACAATGAGCAGTTCTTC. Translating gives CAWRRRSSGNNEQFF.

V and J are TRBV28 and TRBJ1-1; 7 nucleotides agree with TRBD1. J was trimmed by 3 bases and V by 5 bases; bases with no gene match: 9. The germline gives CDR1 MDHEN, CDR2 SYDVKM. This CDR3 contains 15 residues. CDR3 loop: CASSITGAGDTEAFF. The CDR3 DNA reads TGTGCCAGCAGTATCACAGGGGCAGGTGACACTGAAGCTTTCTTT. The whole variable domain, filled in from reference TRBV28 and TRBJ1-1, reads DVKVTQSSRYLVKRTGEKVFLECVQDMDHENMFWYRQDPGLGLRLIYFSYDVKMKEKGDIPEGYSVSREKKERFSLILESASTNQTSMYLCASSITGAGDTEAFFGQGTRLTVV.

The chain has TRBV7-6 and TRBJ1-2, with 8 bases that match TRBD1. Trimming cost V 5 bases and J 4 bases; bases outside gene matches: 6. CDR1 is SGHVS and CDR2 is FNYEAQ in the germline V gene. The CDR3 covers 14 residues. DNA for the CDR3: TGTGCCAGCAGCGATGGACAGGGAGGCTATGGCTACACCTTC. Translating it yields CASSDGQGGYGYTF.

In its sample, this clone was seen many times. Other DNA sequences in this specimen translate into the identical CDR3. The rearrangement uses TRBV6-5 and TRBJ1-1; possibly TRBD1 for D (5 bases). The CDR3 is 13 amino acids. Trimming cost V 6 bases and J 11 bases, with 19 bases left between them. Per the germline V gene, CDR1 is MNHEY and CDR2 is SVGAGI. CDR3 residues: CASSPTLQGKAFF. CDR3 DNA sequence: TGTGCCAGCAGCCCGACTCTCCAGGGAAAGGCTTTCTTT.

The chain couples TRBV27 to TRBJ1-1; D gene uncertain. The CDR3 has 15 amino acids. V was pared by 2 bases and J by 0 bases, with 10 bases between. Germline-derived CDR1 and CDR2 are MNHEY and SMNVEV (reference sequence). The CDR3 DNA reads TGTGCCAGCAGTTTAACTCCGTCGGTGAACACTGAAGCTTTCTTT. As protein: CASSLTPSVNTEAFF.

This clone has only a few counts. CDR3 region: CASSVEGRGYTGELFF. The CDR3 region has the DNA TGTGCCAGCAGCGTAGAGGGCAGGGGATACACCGGGGAGCTGTTTTTT. V usage is TRBV9 and J usage is TRBJ2-2, with D possibly being TRBD1 (6 bases). Germline assignment: CDR1 SGDLS and CDR2 YYNGEE. This CDR3 region has 16 residues. Trimming took 0 bases from V and 3 from J, leaving 12 bases between them.

J is TRBJ2-1 and V is TRBV5-1; 7 nucleotides agree with TRBD2. Germline loops: CDR1 SGHRS, CDR2 YFSETQ. CDR3 length: 14 residues. Trimming cost V 3 bases and J 8 bases; bases outside gene matches: 8. The CDR3 protein is CASSSGRGGDEQFF. For the CDR3, the DNA is TGCGCCAGCAGCTCGGGAAGGGGAGGGGATGAGCAGTTCTTC.

The chain joins TRBV12-5 to TRBJ2-7; 11 nucleotides line up with TRBD1. V lost 6 bases to trimming and J lost 6 bases; unmatched junction nucleotides: 7. Germline values: CDR1 LGHNT, CDR2 FRNRAP. CDR3 length equals 14 residues. The CDR3 is CASGRDRGTFEQYF. The CDR3, as DNA: TGTGCTAGTGGACGGGACAGGGGGACGTTCGAGCAGTACTTC.

The chain recombines TRBV10-3 with TRBJ2-7; TRBD1 matches at 7 bases. J lost 4 bases, V lost 6 bases, and 3 bases had no gene match. CDR1 is ENHRY and CDR2 is SYGVKD in the germline V gene. The CDR3 contains 12 residues. The CDR3 nucleotides are TGTGCCATCAGGCCACAGGGGTACGAGCAGTACTTC. Its protein product is CAIRPQGYEQYF.

J is TRBJ1-1 and V is TRBV7-9; D may be TRBD1 (6 bases). V was cut by 8 bases and J by 1 base, with 17 bases left in between. CDR3 length equals 15 residues. The V gene's germline CDR1 is SEHNR and CDR2 FQNEAQ (reference sequence). The CDR3 region is CASATGPRSNTEAFF. The CDR3 nucleotides are TGTGCCAGCGCAACAGGGCCCCGCTCGAACACTGAAGCTTTCTTT.

The chain links TRBV29-1 to TRBJ2-6; the D is unclear. The V gene lost 5 bases and the J gene lost 0 bases, with 5 bases spanning the gap. The CDR3 runs to 13 residues. From germline, CDR1 is SQVTM and CDR2 ANQGSEA. The CDR3: CSVWSSGANVLTF. As DNA, the CDR3 is TGCAGCGTTTGGAGCTCTGGGGCCAACGTCCTGACTTTC.

This sequence joins TRBV7-2 and TRBJ2-7; 7 nucleotides align to TRBD2. V was clipped by 1 base and J by 3 bases; unmatched bases: 9. Germline V CDR1 and CDR2: SGHTA, FQGNSA. The CDR3 has 16 residues. CDR3 sequence reads: CASSLGAGVSLYEQYF. The CDR3 DNA follows: TGTGCCAGCAGCTTAGGCGCGGGAGTGTCCCTCTACGAGCAGTACTTC.

The V call is TRBV28, the J call TRBJ2-1; D is undetermined. Trimming left V 6 bases short and J 8 bases short, with 8 bases between. The germline V gene has CDR1 MDHEN and CDR2 SYDVKM. The CDR3 totals 11 residues. The CDR3 nucleotides read TGTGCCAGCAGGACCGGAGATGAGCAGTTCTTC. It yields the protein CASRTGDEQFF.

The V call is TRBV2, the J call TRBJ1-4, with D hard to call. CDR3 length: 16 amino acids. Germline-derived CDR1 and CDR2 are SNHLY and FYNNEI. Between the trimmed V and J ends, which lost 4 bases and 9 bases, there was a span of 21 bases. DNA for the CDR3: TGTGCCAGCAGTGTGGGGTTGCTGCCAGGAAATCAAAAACTGTTTTTT. Translated: CASSVGLLPGNQKLFF.

This sequence joins TRBV5-1 and TRBJ2-1, with D unresolved. V was shortened by 0 bases and J by 3 bases, with 10 bases between the two germline ends. CDR1 SGHRS and CDR2 YFSETQ come from the germline V gene. The CDR3 is made up of 15 amino acids. Here the CDR3 DNA reads TGCGCCAGCAGCTTGGTTCTAGGGATCTACAATGAGCAGTTCTTC. Its protein is CASSLVLGIYNEQFF.

The rearrangement links TRBV7-2 to TRBJ1-3; D ambiguous. V was trimmed by 2 bases and J by 1 base, leaving 3 bases between them. The CDR3 length is 13 residues. Germline lookup yields CDR1 SGHTA and CDR2 FQGNSA. The CDR3 DNA is TGTGCCAGCAGCTTATTTTCTGGAAACACCATATATTTT. This gives the protein CASSLFSGNTIYF.

The genes are TRBV30 and TRBJ2-5; the match to TRBD2 covers 11 bases. The CDR3 has 14 amino acids. The germline CDR1 and CDR2 sequences are GTSNPN and SVGIG (reference sequence). V dropped 7 bases and J dropped 5; count of bases not matched to a gene: 9. In DNA form, the CDR3 reads TGTGCCTTCAGACTAGCGGGGCCCTGGGAGACCCAGTACTTC. It codes for CAFRLAGPWETQYF.

The rearrangement links TRBV6-5 to TRBJ2-5; TRBD1 matches 8 bases. V gave up 4 bases and J gave up 5 bases; unmatched junction bases: 9. Germline-derived CDR1 and CDR2 are MNHEY and SVGAGI. CDR3 length equals 15 residues. The CDR3 loop is CASSSAGGRLETQYF. In DNA, the CDR3 is TGTGCCAGCAGTTCCGCAGGGGGCAGGTTGGAGACCCAGTACTTC.

The rearrangement links TRBV7-2 to TRBJ2-1, with 14 bases that match TRBD2. V was pared by 5 bases and J by 7 bases, with 4 bases of the junction left unmatched. The germline V gene encodes CDR1 SGHTA and CDR2 FQGNSA. This CDR3 has 15 amino acids. This CDR3 reads CASSVTSGRANEQFF. DNA of the CDR3: TGTGCCAGCAGCGTGACTAGCGGGAGGGCAAATGAGCAGTTCTTC.

J is TRBJ1-5 and V is TRBV2; D unresolved. V dropped 7 bases and J dropped 5 bases, with 9 bases sitting between them. The length of the CDR3 is 12 residues. CDR1 and CDR2 (germline): SNHLY, FYNNEI. CDR3 coding DNA: TGTGCCAGCACCGGGGATCATCAGCCCCAGCATTTT. Protein: CASTGDHQPQHF.

V and J are TRBV13 and TRBJ2-1; TRBD1 might be the D (5 bases). Germline V CDR1 and CDR2: PRHDT, FYEKMQ (reference sequence). The CDR3 loop spans 14 amino acids. The germline V and J ends were trimmed by 6 bases and 8 bases, with 17 bases remaining between them. CDR3 region: CASRGLGFSYEQFF. As DNA, the CDR3 is TGTGCCAGCAGGGGGCTAGGTTTCTCGTATGAGCAGTTCTTC. The variable domain in full, with the rest retrieved from reference TRBV13 and TRBJ2-1, is AAGVIQSPRHLIKEKRETATLKCYPIPRHDTVYWYQQGPGQDPQFLISFYEKMQSDKGSIPDRFSAQQFSDYHSELNMSSLELGDSALYFCASRGLGFSYEQFFGPGTRLTVL.